A selection of T cell receptor beta chains follows, all from one sample in a study of T cells after posttransplantation cyclophosphamide. The protocol was immunoSEQ multiplex PCR, while the TCRdb copy is restricted to in-frame clones and leaves out a portion. The sample consists of about 52,000 clones, roughly 94% of them appearing once. Sequencing was carried out using PBMCs. These receptors were collected from a woman in her twenties or thirties in good health and a related stem cell transplant donor. Both conserved end residues are part of each CDR3. Each record gives: D gene, J gene, V gene, CDR3 length, clone size, CDR3 protein, CDR3 DNA. The D gene is left open where the match is weak. The size field is filled for only some rows; it gives once, few, many or a size class.

.	TRBJ1-5	TRBV19	12	.	CASARSDQPQHF	TGTGCCAGTGCCAGATCAGATCAGCCCCAGCATTTT
TRBD1	TRBJ2-6	TRBV30	17	.	CAWFRDRGITGANVLTF	TGTGCCTGGTTCCGGGACAGGGGGATTACTGGGGCCAACGTCCTGACTTTC
.	TRBJ2-7	TRBV10-2	14	.	CASIQPGSSYEQYF	TGCGCCAGCATACAGCCGGGATCGTCCTACGAGCAGTACTTC
TRBD1	TRBJ2-7	TRBV7-9	14	once	CASSPRDRVPEQYF	TGTGCCAGCAGCCCCCGGGACAGGGTGCCCGAGCAGTACTTC
.	TRBJ1-6	TRBV4-1	13	once	CASSQTGASPLHF	TGCGCCAGCAGCCAGACAGGCGCCTCACCCCTCCACTTT
.	TRBJ1-1	TRBV6-5	14	.	CASSYSYRNTEAFF	TGTGCCAGCAGTTACTCGTACAGGAACACTGAAGCTTTCTTT
.	TRBJ2-1	TRBV11-3	14	.	CASSLEGHYNEQFF	TGTGCCAGCAGCTTAGAGGGACACTACAATGAGCAGTTCTTC
.	TRBJ1-1	TRBV18	16	.	CASSPLSGQVNTEAFF	TGTGCCAGCTCACCACTGTCAGGGCAGGTGAACACTGAAGCTTTCTTT
.	TRBJ1-1	TRBV16	13	.	CASSPTANTEAFF	TGTGCCAGCAGCCCGACAGCGAACACTGAAGCTTTCTTT
TRBD2	TRBJ2-1	TRBV9	18	.	CASSVDSSGGKVNNEQFF	TGTGCCAGCAGCGTAGATAGTAGCGGGGGGAAAGTTAACAATGAGCAGTTCTTC
TRBD1	TRBJ2-7	TRBV12-5	16	once	CASGFPGTGKGLEQYF	TGTGCTAGTGGCTTCCCCGGGACAGGGAAAGGGCTCGAGCAGTACTTC
TRBD1	TRBJ1-1	TRBV5-1	17	.	CASSFLVSGQGGTEAFF	TGCGCCAGCAGCTTCTTGGTATCGGGACAGGGAGGGACTGAAGCTTTCTTT
TRBD2	TRBJ2-1	TRBV11-1	14	.	CASSSLAGGHEQFF	TGTGCCAGCAGCTCCCTAGCGGGGGGCCATGAGCAGTTCTTC
TRBD2	TRBJ2-3	TRBV28	14	.	CASKAGGHSDTQYF	TGTGCCAGCAAAGCGGGGGGCCATTCAGATACGCAGTATTTT
.	TRBJ1-2	TRBV11-2	14	.	CASAVPGAGYGYTF	TGTGCCAGCGCCGTACCTGGGGCGGGGTATGGCTACACCTTC
TRBD2	TRBJ2-7	TRBV28	16	.	CASNEEGGGVGYEQYF	TGTGCCAGCAACGAAGAGGGCGGGGGGGTTGGCTACGAGCAGTACTTC
TRBD1	TRBJ2-1	TRBV6-6	15	.	CASRPPGQGFNEQFF	TGTGCCAGCAGGCCTCCGGGACAGGGCTTTAATGAGCAGTTCTTC
.	TRBJ2-5	TRBV10-3	14	.	CAINQGLGQETQYF	TGTGCCATCAATCAAGGACTCGGCCAAGAGACCCAGTACTTC
.	TRBJ2-7	TRBV11-2	14	.	CASSLGPTGYEQYF	TGTGCCAGCAGCTTAGGGCCGACGGGTTACGAGCAGTACTTC
TRBD1	TRBJ2-7	TRBV6-6	15	.	CASSKPPGQGFEQYF	TGTGCCAGCAGCAAGCCTCCTGGACAGGGGTTCGAGCAGTACTTC